Listed here are 11 T cell receptor beta chains from one sample, sequenced in a study of CD8+ T cells in alopecia areata. As for treatment: oral pan-JAK inhibitor, 5-10 mg twice daily. Following RNA extraction, reverse transcription yielded cDNA that acted as the sequencing template. Libraries were prepared by immunoSEQ multiplex PCR; TCRdb keeps only in-frame clonotypes and omits some of them. The top ten clones hold around 15% of a sample with some 170,000 clones, 50% to 75% of them seen once. The material was CD4+ T cells sorted from blood, obtained around week 55, from a patient treated with tofacitinib. All receptors derive from a human donor with alopecia areata.

This clone has just a few counts. This chain links TRBV5-1 with TRBJ2-2, with a possible D match to TRBD2 (5 bases). Per germline, CDR1 SGHRS and CDR2 YFSETQ. V lost 0 bases and J lost 5, with 11 bases in between. The CDR3 length is 15 residues. The CDR3 loop reads CASSLAGSTTGELFF. The CDR3 DNA reads TGCGCCAGCAGCTTGGCGGGGAGTACTACCGGGGAGCTGTTTTTT.

Comment on this clone: Other DNA sequences within the sample encode an identical CDR3. The J gene is TRBJ2-2, the V gene TRBV5-1, with 7 nucleotides matching TRBD1. Germline V gives CDR1 SGHRS, CDR2 YFSETQ. This CDR3 is built from 15 residues. V shed 4 bases, J shed 0 bases, and the junction held 3 bases outside the gene matches. DNA of the CDR3: TGCGCCAGCAGCCCAGGGACAGCGAACACCGGGGAGCTGTTTTTT. As protein: CASSPGTANTGELFF.

The chain combines TRBV29-1 with TRBJ2-7, with a tentative D call TRBD2 (6 bases). This CDR3 is 14 amino acids long. Between the trimmed V and J ends, which lost 6 bases and 2 bases, there was a span of 17 bases. Germline CDR1 is SQVTM and CDR2 is ANQGSEA. CDR3 sequence: CSVSGTEGTYEQYF. CDR3 nucleotides: TGCAGCGTCTCCGGGACTGAAGGTACCTACGAGCAGTACTTC.

This clone was observed a handful of times. The rearrangement uses TRBV5-1 and TRBJ1-1, with no clear D. The V gene's germline CDR1 is SGHRS and CDR2 YFSETQ. V was shortened by 0 bases and J by 2 bases, with 2 bases between the two germline ends. The CDR3 runs to 12 residues. In nucleotides, the CDR3 is TGCGCCAGCAGCTTGGCTAACACTGAAGCTTTCTTT. It yields the protein CASSLANTEAFF.

The genes are TRBV5-1 and TRBJ2-5; D is tentatively TRBD1 or TRBD2 (5 bases each). The V gene's germline CDR1 is SGHRS and CDR2 YFSETQ. V shed 1 base and J shed 2 bases, with 12 bases lying between them. The CDR3 spans 15 residues. The chain's CDR3 is CASSLSTGRQETQYF. The DNA of the CDR3 is TGCGCCAGCAGCTTGTCGACGGGACGTCAAGAGACCCAGTACTTC.

The chain joins TRBV10-3 to TRBJ2-3, with 14 bases fitting TRBD2. Germline loops: CDR1 ENHRY, CDR2 SYGVKD. The J segment lost 14 bases and the V segment lost 8 bases, leaving 6 bases of the junction unmatched. This CDR3 spans 12 amino acids. CDR3 amino acids: CAIGLAGGPLYF. The CDR3, as DNA: TGTGCCATCGGACTAGCGGGGGGCCCGCTGTATTTT.

This clone occurred once. DNA of the CDR3: TGTGCCAGCAGCAGGTTGGACAGGAGTAAGTCACCCCTCCACTTT. This codes for CASSRLDRSKSPLHF. The chain combines TRBV6-5 with TRBJ1-6; 7 bases match TRBD1. Losses at the gene ends were 6 bases for V and 10 bases for J; bases not matched to a gene: 12. Germline CDR1 and CDR2: MNHEY and SVGAGI. The CDR3 consists of 15 residues.

The chain uses TRBV5-1 and TRBJ2-5; TRBD1 or TRBD2 may be the D gene (5 bases each). V was cut by 4 bases and J by 3 bases, with 16 bases left in between. Germline V CDR1 and CDR2: SGHRS, YFSETQ. This CDR3 comprises 15 residues. The CDR3 bases are TGCGCCAGCAGCGTGACAGTACTAGGGAAAGAGACCCAGTACTTC. Its translation: CASSVTVLGKETQYF. Full variable domain (rest looked up from reference TRBV5-1 and TRBJ2-5): KAGVTQTPRYLIKTRGQQVTLSCSPISGHRSVSWYQQTPGQGLQFLFEYFSETQRNKGNFPGRFSGRQFSNSRSEMNVSTLELGDSALYLCASSVTVLGKETQYFGPGTRLLVL.

The CDR3 protein is CASSQERRNRKNYGYTF. CDR3 DNA sequence: TGTGCCAGCAGCCAAGAGAGAAGGAACCGCAAGAACTATGGCTACACCTTC. The J gene is TRBJ1-2, the V gene TRBV14; D uncertain. Germline CDR1 reads SGHDN; CDR2 reads FVKESK. The CDR3 has 17 residues. Trimming stripped 0 bases from V and 2 bases from J, with 16 bases between.

J is TRBJ1-5 and V is TRBV4-1, with 8 bases matching TRBD1. The length of the CDR3 is 15 residues. Trimming at V came to 5 bases and at J to 7 bases, leaving 10 bases not matched to a gene. CDR1 is MGHRA, CDR2 YSYEKL, per germline. CDR3 nucleotides: TGCGCCAGCAGCACATACAGGGGGTTTCGGCAGCCCCAGCATTTT. Protein product: CASSTYRGFRQPQHF.

Notes on this clone: No DNA is shown, since the ends of the CDR3 on it are uncertain; the CDR3 is the one TCRdb lists. The chain couples TRBV6-5 to TRBJ1-1. Germline assignment: CDR1 MNHEY and CDR2 SVGAGI. The CDR3 is 14 residues long, counting both termini. The CDR3 is CASSSSAVNTEAFF.